The entry that follows covers one TCR beta chain sequence. Trimming took 3 bases from V and 0 from J, leaving 9 bases between them. CDR1 is KGHSH and CDR2 is LQKENI in the germline V gene. The CDR3 covers 15 residues. Only in-frame clones appear in the TCRdb table, and some are missing; sequencing was by immunoSEQ multiplex PCR. There are 150,000 or so clones in the sample; approximately 83% occur only once, and approximately 9.2% lies in the top ten. The sample is drawn from a study of blood T cell repertoires in COVID-19. Study-wide context: In each case, the material was cDNA or gDNA derived from T cells, B-cell-depleted T cells, or PBMCs.

Sequences were obtained from PBMCs or T cells enriched from blood (not recorded which). J is TRBJ1-3 and V is TRBV18; a possible D gene is TRBD1 (6 bases). The receptor was derived from a man aged 45-60 years who had recovered from COVID-19. CDR3 bases: TGTGCCAGCTCACCCAACAGGGACTCTGGAAACACCATATATTTT. It translates to CASSPNRDSGNTIYF. The full variable domain, in which reference TRBV18 and TRBJ1-3 provide the parts outside the CDR3, is NAGVMQNPRHLVRRRGQEARLRCSPMKGHSHVYWYRQLPEEGLKFMVYLQKENIIDESGMPKERFSAEFPKEGPSILRIQQVVRGDSAAYFCASSPNRDSGNTIYFGEGSWLTVV.